A selection of T cell receptor beta chains follows, all from one sample in a study of T cell responses to AZD1222 COVID-19 vaccine. Produced via immunoSEQ multiplex PCR; TCRdb's table is partial and in-frame only. The data hold over 25,000 clones, with around 92% observed a single time. The sample in question was peripheral blood, obtained 28 days after the second AZD1222 dose. The receptor source for this set is an adult who received the AZD1222 COVID-19 vaccine. CDR3s include the opening cysteine and the closing phenylalanine or tryptophan.

V,CDR3
TRBV28,CASSDRDRGAFNEKLFF
TRBV18,CASSPNRGSGNTIYF
TRBV6-5,CASRSNLQGRDEQYF
TRBV27,CASSFVGRNYEQYF
TRBV3-1/TRBV3-2,CASSQDRDTEAFF
TRBV10-3,CAISEEGEAEPKETQYF
TRBV20-1,CSASPIASGNFIAKNIQYF
TRBV5-5,CASSLVQGAGTEAFF
TRBV5-8,CASSRSGIYGETQYF
TRBV29-1,CSVALRVANYGYTF
TRBV5-4,CASSLPDGNEQFF
TRBV12-5,CASAPGDSDTYGYTF
TRBV30,CAWTEKYEQYF
TRBV27,CASSLRDRGQTSYEQYF
TRBV19,CASSIRTGEYGYTF
TRBV14,CASSLWVGEAFF
TRBV18,CASSRGTGEVGEQYF
TRBV4-2,CASSQDLAGQRQLPIWGGYTF
TRBV12-3/TRBV12-4,CASSLDSYYGYTF
TRBV5-4,CASSLYRSSYEQYF
TRBV18,CASSPRQGADYGYTF
TRBV19,CASSIEGSYGYTF
TRBV4-2,CASSQVSAADTQYF
TRBV29-1,CSVGITFDEQYF
TRBV4-2,CASSQGEQFNQPQHF
TRBV6-5,CASSPNRVVTEAFF
TRBV5-1,CASSLREANYGYTF
TRBV6-2/TRBV6-3,CASSPHANTGELFF
TRBV6-5,CASLRSGANVLTF
TRBV5-1,CASSLPGANTEAFF
TRBV27,CASSSPGLAGGSYEQYF
TRBV10-3,CASDPGGNTIYF
TRBV18,CASSPAGANTEAFF
TRBV6-5,CASSYGQARAQYF
TRBV15,CATSRLNEKLFF
TRBV11-3,CASSFSSGSYTDTQYF
TRBV6-5,CASSYGGETEAFF
TRBV30,CAWSRGTGVTYEQYF
TRBV6-6,CASKPGGTAIRNEQFF
TRBV11-3,CASSFETSGSSYNEQFF
TRBV15,CATSRDTYGYTF
TRBV5-1,CASSFGGLTDIQYF
TRBV4-1,CASRRHSIGSPLHF
TRBV7-2,CASSLAPTGGGTEAFF
TRBV6-6,CASSSPGTGNQPQHF
TRBV4-1,CASSQATGSSYNEQFF
TRBV27,CASSQNLHDGYTF
TRBV28,CASSFRGPQDQPQHF
TRBV7-2,CASSLGVGARGEQYF
TRBV6-6,CASSLQGAGTEAFF
TRBV30,CAWGTGNTIYF
TRBV5-1,CASSLGTQNTEAFF
TRBV15,CATSKDTGRYGYTF
TRBV28,CASSPPPRGASNQPQHF
TRBV20-1,CSPRAEETQYF